Described below is a single T cell receptor beta chain sequence and its context. Its antigen is not known. The entry originates in a study of T cells expressing NK-cell markers. Using the 5' RACE reads, TCRdb records one entry per CDR3 protein without DNA. This sample's table has 250,000 to 300,000 distinct CDR3 sequences. Study-wide results and caveats: It is unclear if expanded NKG2C-expressing clones target HCMV antigens.

The CDR3 length is 16 residues. The germline CDR1 and CDR2 sequences are MDHEN and SYDVKM. V is TRBV28 and J is TRBJ2-7; TCRdb picks TRBD1, but there is no DNA to check that call. The TCR sequence derives from a man younger than 35 in good health. Source material: blood T cells: a sorted CD56 or NKG2C T cell subset, CD4+ or CD8+ T cells, or bulk PBMC T cells (not recorded which). The CDR3 reads CASSRLVGTGSYEQYF.